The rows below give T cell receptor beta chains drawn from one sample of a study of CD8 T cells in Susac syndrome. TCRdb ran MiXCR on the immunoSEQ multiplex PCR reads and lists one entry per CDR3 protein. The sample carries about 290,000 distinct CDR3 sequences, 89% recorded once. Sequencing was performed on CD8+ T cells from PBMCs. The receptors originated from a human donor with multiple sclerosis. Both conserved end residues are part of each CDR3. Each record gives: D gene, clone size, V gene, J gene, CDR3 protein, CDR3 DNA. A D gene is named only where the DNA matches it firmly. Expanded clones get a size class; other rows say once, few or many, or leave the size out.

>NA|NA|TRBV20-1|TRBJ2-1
CSADGLNEQFF
TGCAGTGCCGACGGACTCAATGAGCAGTTCTTC
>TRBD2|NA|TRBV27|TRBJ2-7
CASSVPGLGDEQYF
TGTGCCAGCAGTGTTCCGGGACTAGGAGACGAGCAGTACTTC
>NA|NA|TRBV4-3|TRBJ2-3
CASSQIQTTSSDTQYF
TGCGCCAGCAGCCAGATACAGACTACCTCCTCAGATACGCAGTATTTT
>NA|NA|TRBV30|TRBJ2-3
CASTFVGTDTQYF
TGTGCCTCCACCTTTGTGGGCACAGATACGCAGTATTTT
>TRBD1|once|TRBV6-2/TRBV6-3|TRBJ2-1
CASGGGRDRVGNEQFF
TGTGCCAGTGGTGGAGGCCGGGACAGGGTAGGTAATGAGCAGTTCTTC
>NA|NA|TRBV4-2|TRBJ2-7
CASSQDIVLRGSYEQYF
TGTGCCAGCAGCCAAGATATCGTCCTAAGGGGGAGCTACGAGCAGTACTTC
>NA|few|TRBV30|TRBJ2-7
CAWSMDGSYEQYF
TGTGCCTGGAGTATGGACGGATCCTACGAGCAGTACTTC
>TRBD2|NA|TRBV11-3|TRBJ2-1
CASSDFAGGPAFF
TGTGCCAGCAGCGACTTTGCGGGAGGGCCTGCGTTCTTC
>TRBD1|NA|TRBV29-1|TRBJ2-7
CSVWGTGGAVGEQYF
TGCAGCGTCTGGGGGACAGGGGGCGCGGTCGGCGAGCAGTACTTC
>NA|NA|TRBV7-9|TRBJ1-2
CASSPTLWGGGYTF
TGTGCCAGCAGCCCCACGCTGTGGGGGGGAGGCTACACCTTC
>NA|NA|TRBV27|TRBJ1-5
CASSLAAAFNQPQHF
TGTGCCAGCAGTTTAGCGGCCGCTTTCAATCAGCCCCAGCATTTT
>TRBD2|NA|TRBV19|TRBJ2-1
CASSIIAGGIPYNEQFF
TGTGCCAGTAGTATAATAGCGGGAGGCATCCCGTACAATGAGCAGTTCTTC
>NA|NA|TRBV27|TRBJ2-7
CASSFGVLGEQYF
TGTGCCAGCAGTTTTGGGGTTTTGGGAGAGCAGTACTTC
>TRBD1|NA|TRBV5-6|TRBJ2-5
CASSLRSGGVETQYF
TGTGCCAGCAGCTTGAGGTCAGGGGGCGTAGAGACCCAGTACTTC
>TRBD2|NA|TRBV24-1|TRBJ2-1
CATSVASGYNEQFF
TGTGCCACCAGTGTCGCTAGCGGTTACAATGAGCAGTTCTTC
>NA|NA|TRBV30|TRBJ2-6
CAWRGTGANVLTF
TGTGCCTGGCGTGGGACTGGGGCCAACGTCCTGACTTTC
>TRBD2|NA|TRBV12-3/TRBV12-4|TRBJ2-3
CASSLQVPGLATDTQYF
TGTGCCAGCAGTTTACAGGTTCCGGGACTAGCCACAGATACGCAGTATTTT
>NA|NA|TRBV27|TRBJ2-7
CASSSGISPYEQYF
TGTGCCAGCAGTTCAGGAATATCTCCCTACGAGCAGTACTTC
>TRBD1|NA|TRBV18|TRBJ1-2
CASSPGGGQNYGYTF
TGTGCCAGCTCACCAGGCGGGGGACAGAACTATGGCTACACCTTC
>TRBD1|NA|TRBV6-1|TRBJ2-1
CASSRGQPSSYNEQFF
TGTGCCAGCAGCCGGGGACAGCCGAGCTCCTACAATGAGCAGTTCTTC
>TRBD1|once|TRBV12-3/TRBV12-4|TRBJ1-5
CASSRQGGQPQHF
TGTGCCAGCAGTCGACAGGGGGGTCAGCCCCAGCATTTT
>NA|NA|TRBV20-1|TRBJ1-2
CSVRHNNYGYTF
TGCAGTGTTAGGCACAATAACTATGGCTACACCTTC
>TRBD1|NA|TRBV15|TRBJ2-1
CATSRENRDRPHNEQFF
TGTGCCACCAGCAGAGAGAACCGGGACAGGCCACACAATGAGCAGTTCTTC
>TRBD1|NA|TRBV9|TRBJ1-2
CASSASGTGNYGYTF
TGTGCCAGCAGCGCCTCCGGGACAGGGAACTATGGCTACACCTTC
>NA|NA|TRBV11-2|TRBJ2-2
CASSSSRATGELFF
TGTGCCAGCAGCTCCTCCCGGGCCACCGGGGAGCTGTTTTTT
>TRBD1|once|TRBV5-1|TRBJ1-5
CASSWTGDSNQPQHF
TGCGCCAGCAGCTGGACAGGGGATAGCAATCAGCCCCAGCATTTT
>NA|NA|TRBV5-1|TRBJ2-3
CASSTRTRGTDTQYF
TGCGCCAGCAGCACCCGCACACGGGGCACAGATACGCAGTATTTT
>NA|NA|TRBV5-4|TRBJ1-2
CASSLSGELGTKGYTF
TGTGCCAGCAGCTTGTCCGGGGAACTGGGCACCAAAGGCTACACCTTC
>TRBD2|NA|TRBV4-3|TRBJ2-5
CASSQEGLAGYQETQYF
TGCGCCAGCAGCCAAGAAGGTCTAGCGGGGTACCAAGAGACCCAGTACTTC
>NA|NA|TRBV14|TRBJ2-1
CASSTGPGRHKQFF
TGTGCCAGCAGTACGGGTCCCGGCCGCCATAAGCAGTTCTTC
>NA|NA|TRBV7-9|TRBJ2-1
CASSLVGGLSHNEQFF
TGTGCCAGCAGCTTAGTGGGCGGACTATCTCACAATGAGCAGTTCTTC
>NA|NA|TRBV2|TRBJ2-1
CASIIRSSYNEQFF
TGTGCCAGCATAATCAGGTCCTCCTACAATGAGCAGTTCTTC
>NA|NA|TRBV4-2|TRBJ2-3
CASSQDLASNAQYF
TGTGCCAGCAGCCAAGATTTGGCTAGCAATGCGCAGTATTTT
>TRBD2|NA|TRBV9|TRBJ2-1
CASSVSGGGSYNEQFF
TGTGCCAGCAGCGTATCTGGCGGGGGCTCCTACAATGAGCAGTTCTTC
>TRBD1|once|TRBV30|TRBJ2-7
CAWSDGDSYEQYF
TGTGCCTGGAGCGACGGGGACAGTTACGAGCAGTACTTC
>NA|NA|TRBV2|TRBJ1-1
CASSGQGSKAEAFF
TGTGCCAGCAGTGGCCAGGGTTCAAAGGCTGAAGCTTTCTTT
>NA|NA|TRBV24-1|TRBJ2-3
CATSDYVSDGPTDTQYF
TGTGCCACCAGTGATTATGTATCGGACGGGCCTACAGATACGCAGTATTTT
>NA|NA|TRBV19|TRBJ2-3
CASSLFRGDTQYF
TGTGCCAGTAGTCTCTTCCGAGGAGATACGCAGTATTTT
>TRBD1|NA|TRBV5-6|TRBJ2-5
CASDRGGETQYF
TGTGCCAGCGACAGGGGTGGAGAGACCCAGTACTTC
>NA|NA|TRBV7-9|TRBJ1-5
CASSLEAGTAVSPQHF
TGTGCCAGCAGCCTGGAAGCCGGGACGGCAGTTTCGCCCCAGCATTTT
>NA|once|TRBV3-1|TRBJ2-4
CASSQGQEIRNIQYF
TGTGCCAGCAGCCAAGGACAGGAGATCAGAAACATTCAGTACTTC
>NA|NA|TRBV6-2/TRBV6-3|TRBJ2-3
CASSYITDTQYF
TGTGCCAGCAGTTACATCACAGATACGCAGTATTTT
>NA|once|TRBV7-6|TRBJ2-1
CASSLWRGNDNEQFF
TGTGCCAGCAGCTTATGGCGGGGTAACGACAATGAGCAGTTCTTC
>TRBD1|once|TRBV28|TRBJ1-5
CASSHRSIGQGVTNQPQHF
TGTGCCAGCAGCCACAGGTCCATAGGACAGGGGGTTACCAATCAGCCCCAGCATTTT
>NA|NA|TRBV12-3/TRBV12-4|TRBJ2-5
CASSSSTKGTQYF
TGTGCCAGCAGCTCAAGCACAAAGGGGACCCAGTACTTC
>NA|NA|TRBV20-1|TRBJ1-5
CSARNGNSNQPQHF
TGCAGTGCTAGAAACGGGAACAGCAATCAGCCCCAGCATTTT
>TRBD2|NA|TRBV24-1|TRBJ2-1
CATSGLAGGWEQFF
TGTGCCACCTCGGGACTAGCGGGAGGGTGGGAGCAGTTCTTC
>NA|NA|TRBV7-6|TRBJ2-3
CASSETAGATTDTQYF
TGTGCCAGCAGCGAAACGGCGGGGGCCACCACAGATACGCAGTATTTT
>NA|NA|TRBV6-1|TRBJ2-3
CASRRQDEGTTDTQYF
TGTGCCAGCAGGAGACAGGACGAGGGTACCACAGATACGCAGTATTTT
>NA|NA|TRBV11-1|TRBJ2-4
CASSWARAKNIQYF
TGTGCCAGCAGCTGGGCTCGTGCCAAAAACATTCAGTACTTC
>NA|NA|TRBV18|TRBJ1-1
CASSRDLTEAFF
TGTGCCAGCTCTCGGGATTTGACTGAAGCTTTCTTT
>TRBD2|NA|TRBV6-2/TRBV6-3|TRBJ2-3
CASSYGGADTQYF
TGTGCCAGCAGTTACGGGGGGGCAGATACGCAGTATTTT
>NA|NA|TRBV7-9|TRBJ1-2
CASSLGAFGQIYGYTF
TGTGCCAGCAGCTTAGGGGCATTCGGGCAGATCTATGGCTACACCTTC